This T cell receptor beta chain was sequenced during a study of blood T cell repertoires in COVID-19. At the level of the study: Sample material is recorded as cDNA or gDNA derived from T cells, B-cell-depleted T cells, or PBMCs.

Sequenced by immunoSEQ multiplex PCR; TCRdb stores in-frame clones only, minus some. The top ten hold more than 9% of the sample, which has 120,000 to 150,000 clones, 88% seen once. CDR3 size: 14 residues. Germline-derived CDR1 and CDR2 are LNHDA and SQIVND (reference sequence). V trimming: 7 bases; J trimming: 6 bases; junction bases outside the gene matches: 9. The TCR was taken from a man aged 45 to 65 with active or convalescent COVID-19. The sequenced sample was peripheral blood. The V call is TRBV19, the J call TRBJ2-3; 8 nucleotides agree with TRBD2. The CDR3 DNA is TGTGCCAGTATGAGCGGGAGCTCTGAGGATACGCAGTATTTT. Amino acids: CASMSGSSEDTQYF.